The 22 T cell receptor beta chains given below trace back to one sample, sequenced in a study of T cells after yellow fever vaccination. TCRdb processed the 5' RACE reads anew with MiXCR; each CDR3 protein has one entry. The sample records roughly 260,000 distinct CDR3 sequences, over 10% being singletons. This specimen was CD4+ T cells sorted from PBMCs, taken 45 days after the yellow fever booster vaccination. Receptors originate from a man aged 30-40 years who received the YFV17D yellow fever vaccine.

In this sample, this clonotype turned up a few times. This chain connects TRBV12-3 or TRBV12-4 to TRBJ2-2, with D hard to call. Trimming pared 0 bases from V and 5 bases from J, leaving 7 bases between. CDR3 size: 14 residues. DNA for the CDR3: TGTGCCAGCAGTTTAGCGCTAGGTACCGGGGAGCTGTTTTTT. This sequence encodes CASSLALGTGELFF.

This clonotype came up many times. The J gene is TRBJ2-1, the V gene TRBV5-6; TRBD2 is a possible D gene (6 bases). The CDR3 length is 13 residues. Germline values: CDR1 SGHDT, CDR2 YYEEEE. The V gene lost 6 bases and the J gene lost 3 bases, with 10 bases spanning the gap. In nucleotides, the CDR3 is TGTGCCAGCACCCCGGGACTCTACAATGAGCAGTTCTTC. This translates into CASTPGLYNEQFF.

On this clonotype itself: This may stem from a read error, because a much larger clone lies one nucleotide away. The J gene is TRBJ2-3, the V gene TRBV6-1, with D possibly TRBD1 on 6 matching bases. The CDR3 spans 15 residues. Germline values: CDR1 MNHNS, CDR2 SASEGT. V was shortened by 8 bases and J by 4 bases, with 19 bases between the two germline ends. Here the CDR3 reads CASSRSGHGPDTQYF. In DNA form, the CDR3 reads TGTGCCAGCTCCCGGTCGGGACACGGCCCAGATACGCAGTATTTT.

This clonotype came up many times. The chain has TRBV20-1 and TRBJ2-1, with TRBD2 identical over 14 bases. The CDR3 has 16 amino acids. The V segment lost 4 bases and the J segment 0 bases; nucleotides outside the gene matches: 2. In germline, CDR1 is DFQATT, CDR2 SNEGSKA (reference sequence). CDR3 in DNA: TGCAGTGCTAAGGGGACTAGCGGGAGCTCCTACAATGAGCAGTTCTTC. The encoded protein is CSAKGTSGSSYNEQFF.

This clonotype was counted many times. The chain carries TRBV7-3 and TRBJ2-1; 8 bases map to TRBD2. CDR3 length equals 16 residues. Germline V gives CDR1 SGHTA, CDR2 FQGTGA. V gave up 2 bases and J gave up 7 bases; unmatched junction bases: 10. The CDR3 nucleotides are TGTGCCAGCAGCTTATCAGCCGGGGGGGGGCGAAATGAGCAGTTCTTC. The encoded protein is CASSLSAGGGRNEQFF. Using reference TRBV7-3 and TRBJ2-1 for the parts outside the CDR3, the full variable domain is GAGVSQTPSNKVTEKGKYVELRCDPISGHTALYWYRQSLGQGPEFLIYFQGTGAADDSGLPNDRFFAVRPEGSVSTLKIQRTERGDSAVYLCASSLSAGGGRNEQFFGPGTRLTVL.

In DNA, the CDR3 is TGCGCCAGCAGCTTGGGCGCGGGAACCTACAATGAGCAGTTCTTC. It codes for CASSLGAGTYNEQFF. V and J are TRBV5-1 and TRBJ2-1; possible D gene TRBD2, 6 bases. CDR3 length: 15 amino acids. V lost 0 bases, J lost 2 bases, and 9 bases lay in between. Germline CDR1 and CDR2: SGHRS and YFSETQ.

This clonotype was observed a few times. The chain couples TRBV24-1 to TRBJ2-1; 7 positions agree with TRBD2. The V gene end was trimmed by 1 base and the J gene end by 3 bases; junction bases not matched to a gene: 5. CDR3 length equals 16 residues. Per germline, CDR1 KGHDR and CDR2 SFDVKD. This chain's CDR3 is CATSDFVAGVYNEQFF. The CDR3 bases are TGTGCCACCAGTGATTTCGTTGCGGGAGTCTACAATGAGCAGTTCTTC.

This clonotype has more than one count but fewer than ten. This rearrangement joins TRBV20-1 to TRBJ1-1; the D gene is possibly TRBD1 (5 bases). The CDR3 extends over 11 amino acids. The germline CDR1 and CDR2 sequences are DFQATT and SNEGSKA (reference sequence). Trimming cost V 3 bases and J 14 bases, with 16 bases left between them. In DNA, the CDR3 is TGCAGTGCTAGTTTGGGACGGGGGTTGTTCTTT. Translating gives CSASLGRGLFF.

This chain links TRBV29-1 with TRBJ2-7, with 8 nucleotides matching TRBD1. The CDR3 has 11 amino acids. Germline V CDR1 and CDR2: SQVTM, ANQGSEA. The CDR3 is CSAGTGREQYF. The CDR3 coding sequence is TGCAGTGCCGGGACAGGTAGAGAGCAGTACTTC.

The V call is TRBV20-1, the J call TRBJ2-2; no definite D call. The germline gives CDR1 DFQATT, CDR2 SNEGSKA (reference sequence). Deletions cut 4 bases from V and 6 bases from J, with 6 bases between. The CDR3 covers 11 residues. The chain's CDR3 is CSATRSGELFF. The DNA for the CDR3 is TGCAGTGCTACTAGGTCCGGGGAGCTGTTTTTT.

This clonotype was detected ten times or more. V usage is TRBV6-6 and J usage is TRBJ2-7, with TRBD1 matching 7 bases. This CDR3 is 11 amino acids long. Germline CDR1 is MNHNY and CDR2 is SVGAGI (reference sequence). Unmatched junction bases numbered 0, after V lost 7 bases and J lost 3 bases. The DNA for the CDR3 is TGTGCCAGCAACAGGGGCTACGAGCAGTACTTC. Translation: CASNRGYEQYF.

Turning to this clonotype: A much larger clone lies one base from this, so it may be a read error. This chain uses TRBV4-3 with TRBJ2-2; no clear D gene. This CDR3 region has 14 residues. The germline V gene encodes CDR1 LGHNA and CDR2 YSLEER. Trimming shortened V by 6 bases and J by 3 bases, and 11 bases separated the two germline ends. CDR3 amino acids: CASRDVIDTGELFF. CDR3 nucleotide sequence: TGCGCCAGCAGAGACGTAATAGACACCGGGGAGCTGTTTTTT.

The CDR3 bases are TGCAGTGCTAGAGAGGTGGTAAGAGAGACCCAGTACTTC. Residues: CSAREVVRETQYF. The chain has TRBV20-1 and TRBJ2-5, with no clear D. Between the trimmed V and J ends, which lost 0 bases and 4 bases, there was a span of 9 bases. Germline V gene sequence: CDR1 DFQATT, CDR2 SNEGSKA (reference sequence). The CDR3 is made up of 13 amino acids.

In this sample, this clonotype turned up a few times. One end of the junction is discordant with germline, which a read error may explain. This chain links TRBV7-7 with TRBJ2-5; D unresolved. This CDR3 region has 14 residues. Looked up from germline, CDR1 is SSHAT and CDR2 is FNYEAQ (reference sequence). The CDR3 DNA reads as TGTGCTAGCAGCTTAGACCTCTTGGGGGAGACCCAGTACTTC. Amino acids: CASSLDLLGETQYF.

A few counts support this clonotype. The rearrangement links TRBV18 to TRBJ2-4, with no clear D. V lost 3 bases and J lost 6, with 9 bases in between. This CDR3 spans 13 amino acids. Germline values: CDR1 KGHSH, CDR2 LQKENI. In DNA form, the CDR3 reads TGTGCCAGCTCACCGGCCAAGGGAAACATTCAGTACTTC. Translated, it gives CASSPAKGNIQYF.

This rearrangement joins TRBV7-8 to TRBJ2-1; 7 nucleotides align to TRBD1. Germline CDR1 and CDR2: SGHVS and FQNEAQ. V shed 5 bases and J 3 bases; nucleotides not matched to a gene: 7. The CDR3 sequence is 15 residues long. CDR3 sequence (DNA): TGTGCCAGCAGCCCCCGGGACAGACACTACAATGAGCAGTTCTTC. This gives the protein CASSPRDRHYNEQFF.

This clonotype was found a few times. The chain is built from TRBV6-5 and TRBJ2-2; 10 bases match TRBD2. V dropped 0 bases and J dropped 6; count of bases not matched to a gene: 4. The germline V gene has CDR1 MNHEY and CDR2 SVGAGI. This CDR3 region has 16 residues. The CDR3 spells CASSYSNLAGAGELFF. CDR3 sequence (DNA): TGTGCCAGCAGTTACTCGAACCTAGCGGGGGCCGGGGAGCTGTTTTTT.

The CDR3 sequence: CASSPRTDEKLFF. The CDR3 DNA is TGTGCCAGCTCCCCGAGGACGGATGAAAAACTGTTTTTT. This chain connects TRBV27 to TRBJ1-4; D uncertain. The germline V and J ends were trimmed by 8 bases and 6 bases, with 13 bases remaining between them. In germline, CDR1 is MNHEY, CDR2 SMNVEV (reference sequence). CDR3 length equals 13 residues.

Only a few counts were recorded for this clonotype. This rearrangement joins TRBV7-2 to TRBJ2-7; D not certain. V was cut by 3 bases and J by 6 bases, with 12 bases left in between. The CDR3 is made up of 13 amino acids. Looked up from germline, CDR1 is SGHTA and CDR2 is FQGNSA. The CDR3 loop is CASSFAIGIEQYF. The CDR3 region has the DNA TGTGCCAGCAGCTTCGCGATCGGCATCGAGCAGTACTTC.

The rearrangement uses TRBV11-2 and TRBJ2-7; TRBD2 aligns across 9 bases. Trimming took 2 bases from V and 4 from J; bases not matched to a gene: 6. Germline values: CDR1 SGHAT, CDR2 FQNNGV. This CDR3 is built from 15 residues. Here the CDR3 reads CASSLIAGGPYEQYF. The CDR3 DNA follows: TGTGCCAGCAGCTTAATCGCGGGAGGGCCGTACGAGCAGTACTTC.

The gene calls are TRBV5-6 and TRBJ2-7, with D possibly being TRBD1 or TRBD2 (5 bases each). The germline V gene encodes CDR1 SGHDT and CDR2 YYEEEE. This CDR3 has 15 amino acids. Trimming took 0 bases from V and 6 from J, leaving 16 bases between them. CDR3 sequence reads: CASSLGAVGTAEQYF. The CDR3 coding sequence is TGTGCCAGCAGCTTGGGAGCAGTCGGGACGGCCGAGCAGTACTTC.

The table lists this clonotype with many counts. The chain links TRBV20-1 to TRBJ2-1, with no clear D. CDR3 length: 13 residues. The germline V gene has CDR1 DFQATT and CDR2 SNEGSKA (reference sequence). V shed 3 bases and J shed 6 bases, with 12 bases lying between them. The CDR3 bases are TGCAGTGCTAGGGGTCCTGGATTCAATGAGCAGTTCTTC. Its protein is CSARGPGFNEQFF.